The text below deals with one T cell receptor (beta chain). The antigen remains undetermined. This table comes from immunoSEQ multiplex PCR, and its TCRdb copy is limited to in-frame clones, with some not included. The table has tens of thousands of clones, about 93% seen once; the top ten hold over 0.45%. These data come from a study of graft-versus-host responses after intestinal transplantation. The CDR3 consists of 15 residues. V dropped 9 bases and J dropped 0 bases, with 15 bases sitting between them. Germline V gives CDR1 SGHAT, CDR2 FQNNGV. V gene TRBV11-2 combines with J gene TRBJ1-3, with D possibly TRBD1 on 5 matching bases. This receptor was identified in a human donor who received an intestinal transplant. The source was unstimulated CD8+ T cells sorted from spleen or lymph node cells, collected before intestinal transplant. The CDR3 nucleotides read TGTGCCAGTGGGGGGGATGCTCTCTCTGGAAACACCATATATTTT. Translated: CASGGDALSGNTIYF.